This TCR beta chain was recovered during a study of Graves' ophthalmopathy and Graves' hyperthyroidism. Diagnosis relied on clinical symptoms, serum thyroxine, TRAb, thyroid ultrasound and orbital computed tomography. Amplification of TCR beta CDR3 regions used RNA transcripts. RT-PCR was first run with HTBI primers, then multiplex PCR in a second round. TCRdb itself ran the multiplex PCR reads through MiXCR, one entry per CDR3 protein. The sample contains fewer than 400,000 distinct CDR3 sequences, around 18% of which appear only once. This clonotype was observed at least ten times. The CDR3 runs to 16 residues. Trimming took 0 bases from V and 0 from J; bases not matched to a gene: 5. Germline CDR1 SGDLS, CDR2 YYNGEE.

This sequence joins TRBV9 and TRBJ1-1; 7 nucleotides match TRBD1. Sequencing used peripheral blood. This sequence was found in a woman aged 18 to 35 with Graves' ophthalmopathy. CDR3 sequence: CASSVGPGGLNTEAFF. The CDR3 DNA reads TGTGCCAGCAGCGTAGGGCCAGGGGGGCTGAACACTGAAGCTTTCTTT.